Listed below are T cell receptor beta chains from one sample, sequenced in a study of T cells after yellow fever vaccination. One entry per CDR3 protein results from TCRdb running MiXCR on the 5' RACE reads. The data show 200,000 to 250,000 distinct CDR3 sequences, with more than 3% seen just once and 2.5% to 3.5% held by the top ten. This material consisted of CD4+ T cells sorted from PBMCs, taken 10 days after the yellow fever booster vaccination. Source of these receptors: a man younger than 35 who received the YFV17D yellow fever vaccine. Both conserved end residues are part of each CDR3. D genes are given only for firm matches. Clone size is not always given. Where it is, it says once, few, many or a class for expanded clones.

D gene	clone size	V gene	J gene	CDR3 protein	CDR3 DNA
TRBD2	many	TRBV28	TRBJ2-3	CASRKAGATDTQYF	TGTGCCAGCAGAAAAGCGGGGGCCACAGATACGCAGTATTTT
NA	NA	TRBV19	TRBJ2-2	CASINHPGLMNTGELFF	TGTGCCAGTATTAACCACCCGGGACTCATGAACACCGGGGAGCTGTTTTTT
NA	many	TRBV7-2	TRBJ2-1	CASSLPRGSHNEQFF	TGTGCCAGCAGCTTACCGCGGGGAAGTCACAATGAGCAGTTCTTC
TRBD2	few	TRBV2	TRBJ2-1	CATRLAGDPSYNEQFF	TGTGCCACACGACTAGCGGGGGACCCCTCCTACAATGAGCAGTTCTTC
NA	few	TRBV23-1	TRBJ2-7	CASSQSGGPYEQYF	TGCGCCAGCAGTCAATCGGGGGGCCCCTACGAGCAGTACTTC
NA	few	TRBV27	TRBJ1-2	CASSLYRGLGGYTF	TGTGCCAGCAGTTTATATAGGGGGTTGGGCGGCTACACCTTC
TRBD2	few	TRBV7-2	TRBJ2-3	CASSRTSSGDTQYF	TGTGCCAGCAGTAGGACTAGCAGTGGGGATACGCAGTATTTT
NA	many	TRBV25-1	TRBJ2-3	CASSEFRGAIDTQYF	TGTGCCAGCAGTGAATTTAGGGGGGCAATAGATACGCAGTATTTT
NA	many	TRBV7-2	TRBJ2-7	CASSRSGTRDSYEQYF	TGTGCCAGCAGCCGATCCGGGACAAGAGATTCCTACGAGCAGTACTTC
NA	few	TRBV12-3/TRBV12-4	TRBJ1-4	CASSADLIGGRKLFF	TGTGCCAGCAGTGCCGATCTGATCGGAGGGAGAAAACTGTTTTTT
NA	many	TRBV15	TRBJ2-5	CATSRVQETQYF	TGTGCCACCAGCAGAGTTCAAGAGACCCAGTACTTC
TRBD2	many	TRBV4-2	TRBJ2-1	CASSPRLAGDYNEQFF	TGTGCCAGCAGCCCTCGGCTAGCGGGGGATTACAATGAGCAGTTCTTC
NA	few	TRBV7-2	TRBJ2-1	CASSLGGGRKEQFF	TGTGCCAGCAGCTTAGGCGGGGGCAGGAAGGAGCAGTTCTTC
NA	many	TRBV4-1	TRBJ2-3	CASSLLGTADTQYF	TGCGCCAGCAGCCTCCTGGGGACCGCAGATACGCAGTATTTT
TRBD2	NA	TRBV4-1	TRBJ2-5	CASSQATPDRLAGGKETQYF	TGCGCCAGCAGCCAAGCCACCCCCGATCGACTAGCGGGGGGTAAAGAGACCCAGTACTTC
NA	few	TRBV12-3/TRBV12-4	TRBJ2-6	CASSPESANVLTF	TGTGCCAGCAGTCCGGAGTCGGCCAACGTCCTGACTTTC
NA	many	TRBV5-5	TRBJ1-2	CASSLGPLYGYTF	TGTGCCAGCAGCCTGGGACCGCTCTATGGCTACACCTTC